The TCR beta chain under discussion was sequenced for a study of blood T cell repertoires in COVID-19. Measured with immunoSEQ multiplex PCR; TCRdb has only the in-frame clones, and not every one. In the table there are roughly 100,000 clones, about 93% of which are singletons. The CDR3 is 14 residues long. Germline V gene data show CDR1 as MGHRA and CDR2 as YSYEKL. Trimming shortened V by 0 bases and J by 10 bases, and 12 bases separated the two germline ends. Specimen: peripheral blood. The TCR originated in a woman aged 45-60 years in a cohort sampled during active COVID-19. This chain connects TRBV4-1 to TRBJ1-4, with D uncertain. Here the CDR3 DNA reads TGCGCCAGCAGCCAAGATCGATTGAACGGAAAACTGTTTTTT. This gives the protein CASSQDRLNGKLFF.